Here is one T cell receptor beta chain with its context. Its antigen is not known. Attachment of unique molecular identifiers was made to individual cDNA molecules. One entry per CDR3 protein, called by TCRdb with MiXCR from the 5' RACE reads. The sample has tens of thousands of distinct CDR3 sequences, 15% seen once. This sample was taken from a study of early T cells in non-severe SARS-CoV-2 infection. Study context: Chains were unpaired, as sequencing was done on bulk RNA from unsorted whole blood. Overall study results and limits: Anti-spike CD8 responses were favored by VDJdb matching, which missed private and CD4 specificities.

V shed 6 bases and J shed 6 bases, with 20 bases lying between them. Germline V gene sequence: CDR1 DFQATT, CDR2 SNEGSKA (reference sequence). The CDR3 runs to 14 residues. The chain employs TRBV20-1 and TRBJ2-5; D perhaps matches TRBD2 (5 bases). The sample taken for sequencing was whole blood. The receptor's source is an adult who was a healthcare worker with PCR-confirmed SARS-CoV-2 infection or an uninfected control (not recorded which). The CDR3 loop is CSAAIPLSGKTQYF. The DNA for the CDR3 is TGCAGTGCCGCTATCCCCCTAAGCGGAAAGACCCAGTACTTC.